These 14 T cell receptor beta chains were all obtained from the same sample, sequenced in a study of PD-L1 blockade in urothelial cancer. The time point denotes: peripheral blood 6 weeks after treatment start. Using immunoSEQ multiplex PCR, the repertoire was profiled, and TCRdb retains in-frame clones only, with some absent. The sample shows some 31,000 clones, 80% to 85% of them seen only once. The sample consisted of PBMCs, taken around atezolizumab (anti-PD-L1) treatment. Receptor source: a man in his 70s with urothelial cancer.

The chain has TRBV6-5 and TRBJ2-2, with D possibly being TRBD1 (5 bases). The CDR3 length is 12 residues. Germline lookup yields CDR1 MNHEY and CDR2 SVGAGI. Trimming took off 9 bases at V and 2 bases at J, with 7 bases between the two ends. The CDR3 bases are TGTGCCAGTCAGGGTAACACCGGGGAGCTGTTTTTT. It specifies CASQGNTGELFF.

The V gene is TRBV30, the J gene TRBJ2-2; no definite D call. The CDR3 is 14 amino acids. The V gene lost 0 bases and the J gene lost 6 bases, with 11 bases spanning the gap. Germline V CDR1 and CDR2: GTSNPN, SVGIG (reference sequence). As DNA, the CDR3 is TGTGCCTGGAGTGTTAGCCTGGCATCCGGGGAGCTGTTTTTT. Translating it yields CAWSVSLASGELFF.

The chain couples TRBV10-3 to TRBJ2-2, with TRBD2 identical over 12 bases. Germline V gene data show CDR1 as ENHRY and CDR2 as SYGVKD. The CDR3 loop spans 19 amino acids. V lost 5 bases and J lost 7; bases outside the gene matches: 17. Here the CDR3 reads CAISPRLAGVQDGGGELFF. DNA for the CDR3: TGTGCCATCAGTCCCCGACTAGCGGGAGTCCAAGATGGGGGCGGGGAGCTGTTTTTT.

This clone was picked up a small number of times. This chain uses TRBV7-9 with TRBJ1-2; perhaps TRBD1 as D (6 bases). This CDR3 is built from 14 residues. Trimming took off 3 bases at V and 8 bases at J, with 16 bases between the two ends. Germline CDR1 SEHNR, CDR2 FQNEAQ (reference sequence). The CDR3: CASSFTDRRTGYTF. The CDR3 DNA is TGTGCCAGCAGCTTTACCGACAGGAGGACAGGCTACACCTTC.

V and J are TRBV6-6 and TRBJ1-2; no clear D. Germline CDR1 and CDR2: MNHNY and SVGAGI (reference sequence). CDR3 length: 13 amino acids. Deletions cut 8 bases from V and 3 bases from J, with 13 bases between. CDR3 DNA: TGTGCCAGCGAACGGGGTGGCGACTATGGCTACACCTTC. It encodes CASERGGDYGYTF.

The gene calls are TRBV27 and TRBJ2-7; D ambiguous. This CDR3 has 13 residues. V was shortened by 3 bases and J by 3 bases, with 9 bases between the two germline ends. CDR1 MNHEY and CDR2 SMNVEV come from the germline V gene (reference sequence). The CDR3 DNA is TGTGCCAGCAGTTTGGGCAGTGACTACGAGCAGTACTTC. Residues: CASSLGSDYEQYF.

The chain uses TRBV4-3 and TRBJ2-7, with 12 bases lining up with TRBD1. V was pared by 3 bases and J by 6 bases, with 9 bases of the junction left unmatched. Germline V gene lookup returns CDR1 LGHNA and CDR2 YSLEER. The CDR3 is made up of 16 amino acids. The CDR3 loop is CASSHPTGTGGVEQYF. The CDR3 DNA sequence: TGCGCCAGCAGCCATCCCACCGGGACAGGGGGCGTCGAGCAGTACTTC.

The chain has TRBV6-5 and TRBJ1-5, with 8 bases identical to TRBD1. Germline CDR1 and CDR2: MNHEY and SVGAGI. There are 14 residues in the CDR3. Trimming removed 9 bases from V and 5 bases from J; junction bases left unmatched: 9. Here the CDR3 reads CARLRGRSHQPQHF. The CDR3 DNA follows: TGTGCCAGACTCAGGGGGCGAAGCCATCAGCCCCAGCATTTT.

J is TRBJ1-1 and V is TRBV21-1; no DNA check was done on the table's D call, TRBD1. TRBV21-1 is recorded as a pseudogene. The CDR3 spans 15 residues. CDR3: CASSPHGQSNTEAFF. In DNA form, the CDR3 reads TGTGCCAGCAGCCCACATGGGCAGTCGAACACTGAAGCTTTCTTT.

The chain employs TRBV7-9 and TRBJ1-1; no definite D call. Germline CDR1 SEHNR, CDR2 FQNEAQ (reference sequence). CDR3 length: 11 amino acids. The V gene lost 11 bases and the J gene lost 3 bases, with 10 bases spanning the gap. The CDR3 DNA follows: TGTGCCCTCGAGAGGGACACTGAAGCTTTCTTT. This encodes CALERDTEAFF.

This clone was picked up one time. The CDR3 loop is CASSLGGWGMETQYF. The DNA of the CDR3 is TGTGCCAGCAGCTTGGGAGGGTGGGGAATGGAGACCCAGTACTTC. The V and J genes are TRBV5-4 and TRBJ2-5, with a tentative D call TRBD2 (5 bases). Per the germline V gene, CDR1 is SGHNT and CDR2 is YYREEE (reference sequence). Between the trimmed V and J ends, which lost 0 bases and 5 bases, there was a span of 14 bases. This CDR3 contains 15 residues.

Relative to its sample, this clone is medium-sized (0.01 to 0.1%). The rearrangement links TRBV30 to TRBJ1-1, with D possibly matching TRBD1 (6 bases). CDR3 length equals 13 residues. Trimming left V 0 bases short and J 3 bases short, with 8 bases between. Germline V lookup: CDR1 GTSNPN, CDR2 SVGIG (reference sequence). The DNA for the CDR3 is TGTGCCTGGAGTGTTGGACAGTACACTGAAGCTTTCTTT. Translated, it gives CAWSVGQYTEAFF.

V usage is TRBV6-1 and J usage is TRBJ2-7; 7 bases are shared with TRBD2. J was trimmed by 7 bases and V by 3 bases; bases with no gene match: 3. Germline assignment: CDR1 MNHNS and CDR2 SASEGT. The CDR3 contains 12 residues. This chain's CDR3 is CASSDPGREQYF. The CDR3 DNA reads TGTGCCAGCAGTGACCCCGGGAGGGAGCAGTACTTC.

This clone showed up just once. In nucleotides, the CDR3 is TGCGCCAGCAGCCAAGTTGCAGGGAGGGCCGGAGAGCAGTACTTC. Its protein is CASSQVAGRAGEQYF. The chain has TRBV4-1 and TRBJ2-7; 7 bases agree with TRBD2. This CDR3 comprises 15 residues. After removal of 1 base from V and 7 bases from J, the junction contained 10 bases not matched to a gene. CDR1 MGHRA and CDR2 YSYEKL come from the germline V gene.